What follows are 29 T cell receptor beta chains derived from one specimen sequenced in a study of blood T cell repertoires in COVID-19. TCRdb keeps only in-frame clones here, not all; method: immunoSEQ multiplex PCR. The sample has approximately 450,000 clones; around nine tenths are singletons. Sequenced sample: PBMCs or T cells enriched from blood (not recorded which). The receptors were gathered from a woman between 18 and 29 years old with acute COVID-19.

This CDR3 reads CASSRDQGTYEQYF. DNA of the CDR3: TGCGCCAGCAGCCGGGACCAGGGGACCTACGAGCAGTACTTC. The V and J genes are TRBV4-1 and TRBJ2-7; tentative D call: TRBD1 (6 bases). The CDR3 has 14 residues. Germline CDR1 and CDR2: MGHRA and YSYEKL. The ends were cut back, 4 bases at V and 2 bases at J, with 12 bases in the middle.

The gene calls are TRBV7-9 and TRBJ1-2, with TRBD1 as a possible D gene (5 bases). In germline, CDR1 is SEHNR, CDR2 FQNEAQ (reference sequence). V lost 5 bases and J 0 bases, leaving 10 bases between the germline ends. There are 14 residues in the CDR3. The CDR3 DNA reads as TGTGCCAGCAGCGGGGCTGGTTCTAACTATGGCTACACCTTC. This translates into CASSGAGSNYGYTF.

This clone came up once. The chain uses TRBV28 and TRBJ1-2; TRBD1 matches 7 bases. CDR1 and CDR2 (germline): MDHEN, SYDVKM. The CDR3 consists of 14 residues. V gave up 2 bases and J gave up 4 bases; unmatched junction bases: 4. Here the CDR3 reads CASSLRGRGYGYTF. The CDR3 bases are TGTGCCAGCAGTTTAAGGGGGCGAGGCTATGGCTACACCTTC.

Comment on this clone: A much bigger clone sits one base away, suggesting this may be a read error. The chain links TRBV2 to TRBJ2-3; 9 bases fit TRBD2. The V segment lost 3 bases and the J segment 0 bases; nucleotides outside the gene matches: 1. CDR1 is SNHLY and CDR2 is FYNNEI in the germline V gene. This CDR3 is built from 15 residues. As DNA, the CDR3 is TGTGCCAGCAGTGAGACTAGCGGCAGCACAGATACGCAGTATTTT. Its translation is CASSETSGSTDTQYF.

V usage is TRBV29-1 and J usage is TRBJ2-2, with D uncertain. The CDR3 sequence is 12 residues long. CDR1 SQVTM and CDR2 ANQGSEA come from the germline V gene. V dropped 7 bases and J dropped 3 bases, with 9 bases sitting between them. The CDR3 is CSAVEHTGELFF. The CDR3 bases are TGCAGCGCCGTCGAGCACACCGGGGAGCTGTTTTTT.

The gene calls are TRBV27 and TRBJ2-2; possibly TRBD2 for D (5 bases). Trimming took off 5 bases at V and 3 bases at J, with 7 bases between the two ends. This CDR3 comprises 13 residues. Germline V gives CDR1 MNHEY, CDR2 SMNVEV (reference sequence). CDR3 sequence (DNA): TGTGCCAGCAGTCTCGGGGACACCGGGGAGCTGTTTTTT. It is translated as CASSLGDTGELFF.

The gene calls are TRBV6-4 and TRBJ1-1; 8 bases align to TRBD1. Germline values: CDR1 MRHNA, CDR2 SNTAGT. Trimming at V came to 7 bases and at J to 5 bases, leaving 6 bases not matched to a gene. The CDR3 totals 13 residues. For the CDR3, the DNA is TGTGCCAGCACTCAGGGGGCAGGAACTGAAGCTTTCTTT. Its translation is CASTQGAGTEAFF.

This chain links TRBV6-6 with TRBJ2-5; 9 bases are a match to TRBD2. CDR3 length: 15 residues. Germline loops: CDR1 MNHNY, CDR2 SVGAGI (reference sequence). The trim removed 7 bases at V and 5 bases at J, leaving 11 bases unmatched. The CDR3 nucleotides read TGTGCCAGCAACCTAGCGGGGTGGCTTGAGGAGACCCAGTACTTC. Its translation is CASNLAGWLEETQYF.

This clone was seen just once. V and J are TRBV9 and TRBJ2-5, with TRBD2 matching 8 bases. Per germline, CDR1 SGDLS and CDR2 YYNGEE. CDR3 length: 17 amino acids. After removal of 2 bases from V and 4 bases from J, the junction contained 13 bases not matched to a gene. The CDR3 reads CASSVNREGRDGETQYF. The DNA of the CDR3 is TGTGCCAGCAGCGTTAATCGGGAGGGCAGAGATGGAGAGACCCAGTACTTC.

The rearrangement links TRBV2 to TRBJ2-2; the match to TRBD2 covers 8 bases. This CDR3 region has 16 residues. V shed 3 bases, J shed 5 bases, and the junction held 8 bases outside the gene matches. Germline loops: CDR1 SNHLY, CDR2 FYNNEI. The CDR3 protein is CASSDRSGGWTGELFF. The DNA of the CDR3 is TGTGCCAGCAGTGATCGGAGCGGGGGATGGACCGGGGAGCTGTTTTTT.

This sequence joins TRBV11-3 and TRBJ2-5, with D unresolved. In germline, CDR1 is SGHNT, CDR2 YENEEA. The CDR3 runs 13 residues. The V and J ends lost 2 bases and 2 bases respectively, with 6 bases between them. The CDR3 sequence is CASSLYSQETQYF. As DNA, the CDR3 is TGTGCCAGCAGCTTATACAGTCAAGAGACCCAGTACTTC.

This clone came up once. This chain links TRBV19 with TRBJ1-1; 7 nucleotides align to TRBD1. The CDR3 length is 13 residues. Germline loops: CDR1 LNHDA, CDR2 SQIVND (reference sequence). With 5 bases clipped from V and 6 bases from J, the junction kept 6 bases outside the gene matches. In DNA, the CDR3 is TGTGCCAGTAGTTTGGGACAGCCCTCTGAAGCTTTCTTT. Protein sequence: CASSLGQPSEAFF.

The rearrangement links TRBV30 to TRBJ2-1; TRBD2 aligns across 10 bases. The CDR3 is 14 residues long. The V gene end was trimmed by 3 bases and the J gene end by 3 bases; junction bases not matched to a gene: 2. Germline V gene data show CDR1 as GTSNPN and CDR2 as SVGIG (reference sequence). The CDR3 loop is CAWSTSGIYNEQFF. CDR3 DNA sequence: TGTGCCTGGAGCACTAGCGGGATCTACAATGAGCAGTTCTTC. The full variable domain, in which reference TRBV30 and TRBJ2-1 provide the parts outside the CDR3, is SQTIHQWPATLVQPVGSPLSLECTVEGTSNPNLYWYRQAAGRGLQLLFYSVGIGQISSEVPQNLSASRPQDRQFILSSKKLLLSDSGFYLCAWSTSGIYNEQFFGPGTRLTVL.

Here the CDR3 reads CASSYSVSGEIYEQYF. In DNA form, the CDR3 reads TGTGCCAGCAGTTACTCCGTCAGCGGGGAAATCTACGAGCAGTACTTC. This rearrangement joins TRBV6-5 to TRBJ2-7; 7 bases fit TRBD2. The CDR3 is made up of 16 amino acids. Germline CDR1 is MNHEY and CDR2 is SVGAGI. The junction had 8 bases not matched to a gene; V was cut back by 0 bases and J by 3 bases.

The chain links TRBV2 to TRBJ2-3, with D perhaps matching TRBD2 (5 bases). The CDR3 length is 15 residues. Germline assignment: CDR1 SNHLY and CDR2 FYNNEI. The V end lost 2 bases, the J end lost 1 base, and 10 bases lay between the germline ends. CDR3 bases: TGTGCCAGCAGTGAATGGCCGCGGGGCACAGATACGCAGTATTTT. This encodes CASSEWPRGTDTQYF.

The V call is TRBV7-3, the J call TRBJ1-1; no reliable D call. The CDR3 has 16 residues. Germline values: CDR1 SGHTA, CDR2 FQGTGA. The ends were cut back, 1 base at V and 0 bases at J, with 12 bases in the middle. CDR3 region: CASSLSGPFMNTEAFF. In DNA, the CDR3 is TGTGCCAGCAGCTTAAGTGGGCCGTTTATGAACACTGAAGCTTTCTTT.

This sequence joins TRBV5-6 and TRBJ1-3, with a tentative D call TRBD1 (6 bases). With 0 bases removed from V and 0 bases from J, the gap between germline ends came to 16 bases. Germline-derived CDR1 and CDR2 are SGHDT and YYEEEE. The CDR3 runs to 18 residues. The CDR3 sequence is CASSLDPTGMSSGNTIYF. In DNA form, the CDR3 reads TGTGCCAGCAGCTTGGATCCCACAGGGATGAGCTCTGGAAACACCATATATTTT.

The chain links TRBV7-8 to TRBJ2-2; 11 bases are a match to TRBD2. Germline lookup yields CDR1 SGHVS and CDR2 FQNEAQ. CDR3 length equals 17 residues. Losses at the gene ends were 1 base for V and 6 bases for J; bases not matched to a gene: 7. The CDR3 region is CASSLVGTSGSAGELFF. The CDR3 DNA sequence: TGTGCCAGCAGCTTAGTGGGGACTAGCGGTTCGGCCGGGGAGCTGTTTTTT.

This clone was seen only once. The DNA for the CDR3 is TGTGCTAGTGGTCCCCCGGGGGATACGCAGTATTTT. Encoded protein: CASGPPGDTQYF. The chain has TRBV12-5 and TRBJ2-3, with a possible D match to TRBD2 (5 bases). The CDR3 consists of 12 residues. The V end lost 5 bases, the J end lost 6 bases, and 9 bases lay between the germline ends. Germline lookup yields CDR1 LGHNT and CDR2 FRNRAP.

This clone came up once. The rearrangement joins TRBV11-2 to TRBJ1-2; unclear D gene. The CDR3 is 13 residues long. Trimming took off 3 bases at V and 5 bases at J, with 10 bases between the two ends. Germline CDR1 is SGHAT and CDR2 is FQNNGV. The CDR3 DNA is TGTGCCAGCAGCTTTAGGCAGGCATATGGCTACACCTTC. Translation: CASSFRQAYGYTF.

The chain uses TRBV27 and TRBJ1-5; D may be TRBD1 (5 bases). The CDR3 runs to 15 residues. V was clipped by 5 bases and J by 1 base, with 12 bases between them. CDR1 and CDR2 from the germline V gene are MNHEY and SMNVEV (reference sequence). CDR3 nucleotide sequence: TGTGCCAGCAGTGTTCACGCAGGGAGCAATCAGCCCCAGCATTTT. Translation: CASSVHAGSNQPQHF.

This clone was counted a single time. The CDR3 nucleotides read TGTGCCAGCTCACCAGGTTCTAGCGGGAACGACCACGAGCAGTACTTC. Protein sequence: CASSPGSSGNDHEQYF. The chain recombines TRBV18 with TRBJ2-7, with TRBD2 matching over 9 bases. From germline, CDR1 is KGHSH and CDR2 LQKENI. V gave up 2 bases and J gave up 5 bases; unmatched junction bases: 10. The CDR3 has 16 amino acids.

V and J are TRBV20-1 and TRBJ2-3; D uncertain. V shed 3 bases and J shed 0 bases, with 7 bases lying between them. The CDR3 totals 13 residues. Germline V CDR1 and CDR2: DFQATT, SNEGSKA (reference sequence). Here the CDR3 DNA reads TGCAGTGCTAGTTTTGGCAGCACAGATACGCAGTATTTT. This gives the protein CSASFGSTDTQYF.

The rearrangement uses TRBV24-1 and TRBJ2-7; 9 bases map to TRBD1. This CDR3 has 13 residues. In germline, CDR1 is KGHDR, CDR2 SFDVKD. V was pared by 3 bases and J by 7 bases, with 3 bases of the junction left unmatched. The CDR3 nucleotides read TGTGCCACCAGTGATGACAGGGGGGAGGAGCAGTACTTC. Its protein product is CATSDDRGEEQYF.

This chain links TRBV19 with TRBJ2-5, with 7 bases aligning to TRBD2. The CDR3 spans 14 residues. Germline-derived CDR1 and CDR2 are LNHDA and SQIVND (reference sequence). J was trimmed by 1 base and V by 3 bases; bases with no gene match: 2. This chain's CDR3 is CASSITGGQETQYF. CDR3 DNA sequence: TGTGCCAGTAGTATCACGGGGGGCCAAGAGACCCAGTACTTC.

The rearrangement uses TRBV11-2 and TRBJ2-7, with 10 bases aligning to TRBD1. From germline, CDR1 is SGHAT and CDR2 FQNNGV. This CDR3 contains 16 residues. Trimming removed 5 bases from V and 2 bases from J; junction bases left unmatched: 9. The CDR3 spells CASSTPGQGTAYEQYF. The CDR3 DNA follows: TGTGCCAGCAGCACCCCGGGACAGGGGACGGCCTACGAGCAGTACTTC. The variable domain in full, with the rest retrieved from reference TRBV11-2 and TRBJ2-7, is EAGVAQSPRYKIIEKRQSVAFWCNPISGHATLYWYQQILGQGPKLLIQFQNNGVVDDSQLPKDRFSAERLKGVDSTLKIQPAKLEDSAVYLCASSTPGQGTAYEQYFGPGTRLTVT.

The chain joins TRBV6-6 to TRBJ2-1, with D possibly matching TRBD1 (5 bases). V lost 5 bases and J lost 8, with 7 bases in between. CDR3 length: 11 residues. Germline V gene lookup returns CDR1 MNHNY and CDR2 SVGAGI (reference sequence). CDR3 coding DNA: TGTGCCAGCAGTACCAGGGATGAGCAGTTCTTC. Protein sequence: CASSTRDEQFF.

The CDR3 region is CASSIAWRDEKLFF. Written as DNA, the CDR3 is TGTGCCAGTAGTATAGCCTGGAGGGATGAAAAACTGTTTTTT. The V gene is TRBV19, the J gene TRBJ1-4; no clear D. The CDR3 covers 14 residues. The V end was cut by 1 base, the J end by 6 bases, with 9 bases between. CDR1 and CDR2 (germline): LNHDA, SQIVND (reference sequence).

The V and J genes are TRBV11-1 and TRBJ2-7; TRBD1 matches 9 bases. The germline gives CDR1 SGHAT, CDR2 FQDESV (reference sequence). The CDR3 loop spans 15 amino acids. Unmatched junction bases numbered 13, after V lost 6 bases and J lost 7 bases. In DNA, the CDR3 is TGTGCCAGCAGTAAGTCCGGGACAGGGCTCGGGGAGCAGTACTTC. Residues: CASSKSGTGLGEQYF.